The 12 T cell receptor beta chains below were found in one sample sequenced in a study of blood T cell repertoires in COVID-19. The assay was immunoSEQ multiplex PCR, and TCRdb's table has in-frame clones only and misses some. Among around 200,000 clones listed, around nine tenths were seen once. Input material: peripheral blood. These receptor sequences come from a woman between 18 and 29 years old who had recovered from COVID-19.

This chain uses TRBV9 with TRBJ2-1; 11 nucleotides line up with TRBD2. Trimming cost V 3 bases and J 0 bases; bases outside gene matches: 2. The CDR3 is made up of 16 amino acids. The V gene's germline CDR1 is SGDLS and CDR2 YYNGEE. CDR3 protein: CASSGTSGSSYNEQFF. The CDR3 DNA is TGTGCCAGCAGCGGCACTAGCGGGAGCTCCTACAATGAGCAGTTCTTC.

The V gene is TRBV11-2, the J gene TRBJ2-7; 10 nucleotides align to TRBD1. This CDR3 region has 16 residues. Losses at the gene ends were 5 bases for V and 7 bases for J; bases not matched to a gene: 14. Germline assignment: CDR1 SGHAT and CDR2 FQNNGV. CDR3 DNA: TGTGCCAGCAGCCAAGTCGGGGACAGGGGTTTCCGAGAGCAGTACGTC. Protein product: CASSQVGDRGFREQYV.

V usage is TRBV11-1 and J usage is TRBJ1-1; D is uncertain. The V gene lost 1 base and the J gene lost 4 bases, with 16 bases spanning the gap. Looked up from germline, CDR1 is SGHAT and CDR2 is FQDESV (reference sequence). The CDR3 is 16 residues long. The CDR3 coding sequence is TGTGCCAGCAGCTTAGATGTGGTGGGCGCGACCACTGAAGCTTTCTTT. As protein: CASSLDVVGATTEAFF.

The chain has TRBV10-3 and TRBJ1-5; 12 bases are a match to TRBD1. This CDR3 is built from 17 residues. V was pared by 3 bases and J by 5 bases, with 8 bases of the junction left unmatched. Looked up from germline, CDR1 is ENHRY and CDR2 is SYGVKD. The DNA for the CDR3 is TGTGCCATCAGTGACGGGGACAGGGGGCCTCTCGATCAGCCCCAGCATTTT. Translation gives CAISDGDRGPLDQPQHF.

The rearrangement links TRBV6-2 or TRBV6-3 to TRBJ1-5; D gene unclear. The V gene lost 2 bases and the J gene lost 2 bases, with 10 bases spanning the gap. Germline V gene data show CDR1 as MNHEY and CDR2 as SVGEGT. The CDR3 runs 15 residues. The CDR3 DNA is TGTGCCAGCAGTTACAGACCCCAGGGCAATCAGCCCCAGCATTTT. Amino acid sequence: CASSYRPQGNQPQHF.

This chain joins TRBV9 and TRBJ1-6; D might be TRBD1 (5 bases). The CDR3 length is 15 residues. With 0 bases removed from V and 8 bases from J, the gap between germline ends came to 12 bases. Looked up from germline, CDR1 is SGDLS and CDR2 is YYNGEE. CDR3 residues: CASSVEGTGDSPLHF. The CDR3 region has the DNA TGTGCCAGCAGCGTAGAGGGGACGGGGGATTCACCCCTCCACTTT.

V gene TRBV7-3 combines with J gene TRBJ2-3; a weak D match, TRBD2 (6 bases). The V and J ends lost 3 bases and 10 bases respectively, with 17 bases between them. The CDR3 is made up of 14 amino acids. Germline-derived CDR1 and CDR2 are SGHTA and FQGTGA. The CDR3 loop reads CASSFCGGCGPQYF. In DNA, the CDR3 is TGTGCCAGCAGCTTCTGTGGAGGGTGTGGTCCGCAGTATTTT. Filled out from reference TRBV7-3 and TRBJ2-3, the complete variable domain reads GAGVSQTPSNKVTEKGKYVELRCDPISGHTALYWYRQSLGQGPEFLIYFQGTGAADDSGLPNDRFFAVRPEGSVSTLKIQRTERGDSAVYLCASSFCGGCGPQYFGPGTRLTVL.

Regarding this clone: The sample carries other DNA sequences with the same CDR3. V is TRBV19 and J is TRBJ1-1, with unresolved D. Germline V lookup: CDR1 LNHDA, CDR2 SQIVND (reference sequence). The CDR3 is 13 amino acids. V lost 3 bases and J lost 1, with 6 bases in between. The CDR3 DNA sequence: TGTGCCAGTAGTATTGGCGGGAACACTGAAGCTTTCTTT. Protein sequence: CASSIGGNTEAFF.

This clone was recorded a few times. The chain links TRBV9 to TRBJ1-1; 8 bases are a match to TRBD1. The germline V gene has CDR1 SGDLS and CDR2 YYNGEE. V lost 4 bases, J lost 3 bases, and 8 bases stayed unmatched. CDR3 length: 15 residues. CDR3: CASSTPGQGDTEAFF. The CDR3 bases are TGTGCCAGCAGCACCCCCGGACAGGGCGACACTGAAGCTTTCTTT.

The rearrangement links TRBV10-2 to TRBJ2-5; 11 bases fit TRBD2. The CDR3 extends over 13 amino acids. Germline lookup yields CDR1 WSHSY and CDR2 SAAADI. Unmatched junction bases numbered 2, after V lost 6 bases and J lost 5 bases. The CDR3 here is CASRTSGAETQYF. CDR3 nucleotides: TGCGCCAGCAGGACTAGCGGGGCGGAGACCCAGTACTTC.

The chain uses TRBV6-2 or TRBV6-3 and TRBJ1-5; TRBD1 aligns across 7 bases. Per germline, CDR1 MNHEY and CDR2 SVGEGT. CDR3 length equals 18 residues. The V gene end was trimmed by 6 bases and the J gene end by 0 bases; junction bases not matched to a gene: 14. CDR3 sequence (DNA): TGTGCCAGCAGCCCCATCGGGGGACAGCTGTATAGCAATCAGCCCCAGCATTTT. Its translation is CASSPIGGQLYSNQPQHF.

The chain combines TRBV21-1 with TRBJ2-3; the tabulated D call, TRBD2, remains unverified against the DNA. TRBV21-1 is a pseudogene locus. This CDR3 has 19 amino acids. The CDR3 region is CASSKKETSGSASTDTQYF. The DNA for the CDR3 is TGTGCCAGCAGCAAGAAGGAGACTAGCGGGAGCGCTAGCACAGATACGCAGTATTTT.